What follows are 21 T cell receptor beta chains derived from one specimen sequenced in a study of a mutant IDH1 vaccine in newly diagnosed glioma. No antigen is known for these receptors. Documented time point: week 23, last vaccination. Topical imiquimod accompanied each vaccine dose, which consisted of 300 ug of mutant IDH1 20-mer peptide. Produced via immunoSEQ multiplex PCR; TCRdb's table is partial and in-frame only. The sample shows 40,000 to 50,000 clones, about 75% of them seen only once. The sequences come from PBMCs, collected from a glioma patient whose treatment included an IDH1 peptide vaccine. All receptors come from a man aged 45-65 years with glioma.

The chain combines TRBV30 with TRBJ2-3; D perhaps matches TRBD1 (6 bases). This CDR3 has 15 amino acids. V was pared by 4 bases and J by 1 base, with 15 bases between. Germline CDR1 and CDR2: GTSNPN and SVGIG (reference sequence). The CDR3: CAWTQTGLGTDTQYF. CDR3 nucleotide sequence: TGTGCCTGGACCCAGACAGGTTTGGGCACAGATACGCAGTATTTT.

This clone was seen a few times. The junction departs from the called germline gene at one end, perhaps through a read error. The CDR3 here is CASSPPGSNSEAFF. CDR3 nucleotide sequence: TGTGCCAGCAGTCCCCCCGGGTCGAACAGTGAAGCTTTCTTT. This chain uses TRBV28 with TRBJ1-1; D not certain. CDR3 length: 14 residues. Germline V CDR1 and CDR2: MDHEN, SYDVKM.

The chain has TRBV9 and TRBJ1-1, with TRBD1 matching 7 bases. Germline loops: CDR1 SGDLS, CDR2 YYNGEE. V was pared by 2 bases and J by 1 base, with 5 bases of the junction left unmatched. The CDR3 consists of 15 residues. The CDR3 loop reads CASSVYDRANTEAFF. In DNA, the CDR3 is TGTGCCAGCAGCGTGTACGACAGGGCGAACACTGAAGCTTTCTTT.

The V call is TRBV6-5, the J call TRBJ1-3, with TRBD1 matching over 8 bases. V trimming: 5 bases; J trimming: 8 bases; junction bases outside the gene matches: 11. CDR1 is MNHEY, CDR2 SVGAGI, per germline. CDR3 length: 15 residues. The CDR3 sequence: CASSPRTGNRHTIYF. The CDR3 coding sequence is TGTGCCAGCAGTCCCAGGACAGGGAATAGACACACCATATATTTT.

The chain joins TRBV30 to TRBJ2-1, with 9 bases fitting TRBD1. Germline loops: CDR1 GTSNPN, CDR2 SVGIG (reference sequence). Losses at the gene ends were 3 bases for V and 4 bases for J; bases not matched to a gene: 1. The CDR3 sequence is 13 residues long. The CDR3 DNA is TGTGCCTGGAGGGGACAGGGTTACAATGAGCAGTTCTTC. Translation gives CAWRGQGYNEQFF.

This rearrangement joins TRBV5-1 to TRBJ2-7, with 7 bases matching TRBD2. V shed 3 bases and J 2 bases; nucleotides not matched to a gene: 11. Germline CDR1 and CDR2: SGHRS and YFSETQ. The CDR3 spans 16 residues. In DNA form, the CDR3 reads TGCGCCAGCAGCTCGGGGAGCGGGGCCTTTGCCTACGAGCAGTACTTC. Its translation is CASSSGSGAFAYEQYF.

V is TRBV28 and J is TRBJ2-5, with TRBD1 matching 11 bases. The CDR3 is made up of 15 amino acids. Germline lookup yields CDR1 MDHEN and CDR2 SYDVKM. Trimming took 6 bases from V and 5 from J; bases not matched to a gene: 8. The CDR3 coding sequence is TGTGCCAGCAGCTACCGGACAGGGGGCGTGGAGACCCAGTACTTC. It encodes CASSYRTGGVETQYF.

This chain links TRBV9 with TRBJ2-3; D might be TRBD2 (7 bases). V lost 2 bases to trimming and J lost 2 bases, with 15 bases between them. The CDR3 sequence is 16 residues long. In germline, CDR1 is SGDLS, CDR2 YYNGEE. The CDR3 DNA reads TGTGCCAGCAGCGTGAAGGGGGGGGAGTTCACAGATACGCAGTATTTT. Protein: CASSVKGGEFTDTQYF.

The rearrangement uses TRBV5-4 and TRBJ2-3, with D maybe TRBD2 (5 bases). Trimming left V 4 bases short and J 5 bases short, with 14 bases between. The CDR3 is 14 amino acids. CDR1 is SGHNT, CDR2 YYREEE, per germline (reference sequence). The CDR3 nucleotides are TGTGCCAGCAGCCCGGTCCCGGGGAGAGATACGCAGTATTTT. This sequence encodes CASSPVPGRDTQYF.

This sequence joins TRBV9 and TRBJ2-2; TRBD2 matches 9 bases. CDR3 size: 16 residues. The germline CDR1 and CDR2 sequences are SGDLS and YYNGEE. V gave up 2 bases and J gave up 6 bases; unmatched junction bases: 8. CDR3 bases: TGTGCCAGCAGCGTCGGCCCGGGCGGGGGGGCCGGGGAGCTGTTTTTT. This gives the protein CASSVGPGGGAGELFF.

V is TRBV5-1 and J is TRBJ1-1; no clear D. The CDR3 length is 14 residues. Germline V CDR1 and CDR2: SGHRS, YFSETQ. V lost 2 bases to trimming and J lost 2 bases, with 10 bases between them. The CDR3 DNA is TGCGCCAGCAGCTTCGGGCAGACCAACACTGAAGCTTTCTTT. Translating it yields CASSFGQTNTEAFF.

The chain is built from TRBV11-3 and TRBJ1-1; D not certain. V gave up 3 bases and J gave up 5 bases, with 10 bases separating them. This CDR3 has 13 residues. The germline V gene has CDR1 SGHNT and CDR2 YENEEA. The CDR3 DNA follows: TGTGCCAGCAGCTTCGGGGAGCGGACTGAAGCTTTCTTT. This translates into CASSFGERTEAFF.

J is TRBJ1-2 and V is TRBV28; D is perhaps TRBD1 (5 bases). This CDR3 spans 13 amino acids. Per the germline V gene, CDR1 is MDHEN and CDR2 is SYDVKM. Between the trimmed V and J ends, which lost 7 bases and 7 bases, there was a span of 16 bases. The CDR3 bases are TGTGCCAGCAAGAAAAGGGGAGAGTCTGGCTACACCTTC. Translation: CASKKRGESGYTF.

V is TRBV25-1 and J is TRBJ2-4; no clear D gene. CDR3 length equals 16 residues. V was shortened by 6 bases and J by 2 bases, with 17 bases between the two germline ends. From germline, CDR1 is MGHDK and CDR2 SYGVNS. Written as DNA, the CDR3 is TGTGCCAGCAGCCCAACAGTTACCTTACCCAAAAACATTCAGTACTTC. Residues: CASSPTVTLPKNIQYF.

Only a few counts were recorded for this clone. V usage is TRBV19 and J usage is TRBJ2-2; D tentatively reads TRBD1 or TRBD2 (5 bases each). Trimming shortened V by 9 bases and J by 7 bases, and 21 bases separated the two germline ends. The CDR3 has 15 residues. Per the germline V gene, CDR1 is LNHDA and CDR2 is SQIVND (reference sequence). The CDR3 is CASQRDRASSGELFF. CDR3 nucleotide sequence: TGTGCCAGCCAACGGGACCGGGCTAGCAGCGGGGAGCTGTTTTTT.

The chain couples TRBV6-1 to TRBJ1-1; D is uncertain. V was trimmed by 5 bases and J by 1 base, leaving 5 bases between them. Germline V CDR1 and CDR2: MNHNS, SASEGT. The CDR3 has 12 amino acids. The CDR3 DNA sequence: TGTGCCAGCAGTTATAGGAACACTGAAGCTTTCTTT. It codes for CASSYRNTEAFF.

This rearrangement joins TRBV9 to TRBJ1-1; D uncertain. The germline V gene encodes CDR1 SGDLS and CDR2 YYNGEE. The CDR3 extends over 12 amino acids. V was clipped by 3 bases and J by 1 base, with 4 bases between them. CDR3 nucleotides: TGTGCCAGCAGCGGGGCGAACACTGAAGCTTTCTTT. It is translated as CASSGANTEAFF. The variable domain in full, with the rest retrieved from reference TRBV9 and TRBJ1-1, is DSGVTQTPKHLITATGQRVTLRCSPRSGDLSVYWYQQSLDQGLQFLIQYYNGEERAKGNILERFSAQQFPDLHSELNLSSLELGDSALYFCASSGANTEAFFGQGTRLTVV.

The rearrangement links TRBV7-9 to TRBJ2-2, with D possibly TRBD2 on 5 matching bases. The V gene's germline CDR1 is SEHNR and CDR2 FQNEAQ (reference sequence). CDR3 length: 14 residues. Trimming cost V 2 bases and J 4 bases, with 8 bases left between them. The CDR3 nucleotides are TGTGCCAGCAGCTTACGGGGTACCACCGGGGAGCTGTTTTTT. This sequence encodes CASSLRGTTGELFF.

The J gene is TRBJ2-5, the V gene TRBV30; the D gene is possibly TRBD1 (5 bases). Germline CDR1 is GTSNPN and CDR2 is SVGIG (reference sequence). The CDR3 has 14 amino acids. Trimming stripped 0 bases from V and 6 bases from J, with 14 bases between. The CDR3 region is CAWSVGPGQKTQYF. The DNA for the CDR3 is TGTGCCTGGAGTGTGGGGCCCGGGCAAAAGACCCAGTACTTC.

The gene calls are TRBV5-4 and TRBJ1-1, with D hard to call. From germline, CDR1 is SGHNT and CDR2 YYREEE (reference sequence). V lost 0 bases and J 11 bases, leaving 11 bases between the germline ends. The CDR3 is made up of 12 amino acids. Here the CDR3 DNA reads TGTGCCAGCAGCTTGGAGAGAGGGAGGGCTTTCTTT. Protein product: CASSLERGRAFF. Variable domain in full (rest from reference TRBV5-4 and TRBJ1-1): ETGVTQSPTHLIKTRGQQVTLRCSSQSGHNTVSWYQQALGQGPQFIFQYYREEENGRGNFPPRFSGLQFPNYSSELNVNALELDDSALYLCASSLERGRAFFGQGTRLTVV.

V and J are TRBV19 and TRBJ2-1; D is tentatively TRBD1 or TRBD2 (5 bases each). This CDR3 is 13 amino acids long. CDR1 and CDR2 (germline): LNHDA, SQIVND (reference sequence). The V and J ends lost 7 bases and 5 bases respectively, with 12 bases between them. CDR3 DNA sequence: TGTGCCAGTACCAACCCGGGGCACAATGAGCAGTTCTTC. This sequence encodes CASTNPGHNEQFF.